This T cell receptor beta chain was observed in a study of blood T cell repertoires in COVID-19 (dated by TCRdb to 2018 to 2020). Study-level background: The collaborator samples originated in the United States, Italy and Spain and spanned the acute and convalescent phases of COVID-19. The prospective study material was composed of cDNA or gDNA derived from T cells, B-cell-depleted T cells, or PBMCs. Deeply sampled blood TCRbeta repertoires from subjects exposed to, actively infected with, or recovered from COVID-19 were included in the dataset. The repertoires were released in a freely available public database meant as a resource for research on the immune response to SARS-CoV-2. The samples were drawn from two sources: the first 160 participants of the ongoing ImmuneRACE study, and 1,000 to 1,500 subjects contributed by 6 global collaborators. The sample metadata nearly always contained a de-identified subject ID, COVID-19 status, age in years and sex. Where HLA class I and class II types were available, the types were taken from metadata supplied by the sample provider, not from assay-based typing. What the authors observed across the whole study: Clinical and demographic metadata were provided uncurated, with the amount varying by source and participant.

The immunoSEQ Assay, a bias-controlled multiplex PCR, was used to amplify TCRbeta CDR3 regions from genomic DNA. Turning to the authors' computational methods: The number of nucleated cells in each sample was estimated from the amplification of reference gene primers within the assay. Sequence reads were collapsed and filtered to measure the absolute abundance of every unique TCRbeta CDR3 rearrangement. For each sample, productive Simpson clonality was calculated by taking the square root of Simpson's diversity index across productive rearrangements. The table comes from immuneACCESS by way of TCRdb, which keeps in-frame sequences with V and J called. Part of the clones is missing from these tables; in studies checked, under half for an unresolved V gene and the rest for unknown reasons. V and J calls and clone size are those listed in that table; D and trimming were worked out from the DNA. The sample table records some 510,000 clones; approximately 90% of these occur just once. The top ten clones comprise over 1.5% of the sample.

V and J are truncated by 0 bases and 0 bases respectively, leaving an intervening sequence of 11 bases. The germline V gene provides CDR1 MNHEY and CDR2 SVGAGI. Reading from cysteine to phenylalanine, the CDR3 counts 16 amino acids. CDR3 DNA only is kept here, 48 bases in frame from base 1. Enrolling through a virtual design, the prospective study's participants ranged in age from roughly 18 to 89 years and lived across roughly 23 United States geographic areas. To assign participants to cohorts, the prospective study relied on clinical history that participants themselves reported in a screening survey and a study questionnaire. ImmuneRACE Cohort 3 recovered participants were defined by two consecutive negative NP/OP PCR tests, healthcare professional clearance, or symptom resolution. Mobile phlebotomists in the prospective study collected whole blood, serum and a nasopharyngeal or oropharyngeal swab from every participant. Additional blood draws and questionnaires over an approximately 2-month period could optionally be provided by prospective study participants. Blood samples from the prospective study were shipped frozen or at room temperature prior to DNA extraction.

With respect to this clone: Its specific antigen is unknown. No much larger clonotype is one base removed from it; base qualities were not supplied.

This clonotype was obtained from a woman in her forties who had recovered from COVID-19. The rearranged chain carries TRBV6-5 and TRBJ1-1; no confident D gene assignment can be made. The sample was PBMCs or T cells enriched from blood (not recorded which). The nucleotide sequence is TGTGCCAGCAGTTACTCGACATTCCCAGTGAACACTGAAGCTTTCTTT. The encoded protein is CASSYSTFPVNTEAFF.